A selection of T cell receptor beta chains follows, all from one sample in a study of Ad26.COV2.S vaccination and SARS-CoV-2 variants. Sequencing was performed with immunoSEQ multiplex PCR; in TCRdb, only in-frame clones are kept and a portion is missing. Of roughly 450,000 clones in the sample, approximately 90% were seen once. The material sequenced was peripheral blood, taken in a trial of Ad26.COV2.S vaccine versus placebo. The receptors derive from a person between 18 and 65 years old who received the Ad26.COV2.S COVID-19 vaccine or a placebo. CDR3s include the opening cysteine and the closing phenylalanine or tryptophan. A D gene is named only where the DNA matches it firmly. Where a row states a size, it is once, few, many or the class of an expanded clone; other rows omit it.

j_call,d_call,v_call,clone_size,cdr3_nt,cdr3_aa
TRBJ2-3,NA,TRBV7-2,NA,TGTGCCAGCAGCCTCCGGGACGGTAAACTAGATACGCAGTATTTT,CASSLRDGKLDTQYF
TRBJ2-7,NA,TRBV6-2/TRBV6-3,NA,TGTGCCAGCAGCTTGAGACCCCTTGGGACTCCCTACGAGCAGTACTTC,CASSLRPLGTPYEQYF
TRBJ2-3,NA,TRBV18,NA,TGTGCCAGCTCACCACACAGGGCGGTAGATACGCAGTATTTT,CASSPHRAVDTQYF
TRBJ1-5,NA,TRBV2,NA,TGTGCCAGCAGTGCAGTGGAGTATAGCAATCAGCCCCAGCATTTT,CASSAVEYSNQPQHF
TRBJ1-1,NA,TRBV7-3,few,TGTGCCAGCAGCTTAAGCCAACAGAACACTGAAGCTTTCTTT,CASSLSQQNTEAFF
TRBJ2-7,NA,TRBV5-6,NA,TGTGCCAGCAGCGCCTCAGGGGCCTACGAGCAGTACTTC,CASSASGAYEQYF
TRBJ1-5,NA,TRBV12-3/TRBV12-4,NA,TGTGCCAGCAGTTTCCAGGGCAATCAGCCCCAGCATTTT,CASSFQGNQPQHF
TRBJ1-1,NA,TRBV7-2,NA,TGTGCCAGCAGCGACGGATATCGGAGCACTGAAGCTTTCTTT,CASSDGYRSTEAFF
TRBJ2-4,TRBD1,TRBV7-2,NA,TGTGCCAGCAGCACAGGGGACAAAAACATTCAGTACTTC,CASSTGDKNIQYF
TRBJ1-5,NA,TRBV3-1/TRBV3-2,once,TGTGCCAGCAGCCAACCCCAGGTAGGCTCTAATCAGCCCCAGCATTTT,CASSQPQVGSNQPQHF
TRBJ1-2,TRBD1,TRBV2,NA,TGTGCCAGCAGTAATACGGACAGGGTGGACTATGGCTACACCTTC,CASSNTDRVDYGYTF
TRBJ2-1,NA,TRBV27,NA,TGTGCCAGCAGTTCCCAGTTCGCGGAAAGATACAATGAGCAGTTCTTC,CASSSQFAERYNEQFF
TRBJ2-5,TRBD2,TRBV5-4,NA,TGTGCCAGCAGCCCCCGCGGTGGGGAGGGGCGAGAGACCCAGTACTTC,CASSPRGGEGRETQYF
TRBJ1-1,TRBD1,TRBV4-3,once,TGCGCCAGCAGCCTGACAGGGAGGAACACTGAAGCTTTCTTT,CASSLTGRNTEAFF
TRBJ2-5,TRBD1,TRBV25-1,NA,TGTGCCAGCAGTGACCCAGGGGGACCCCAAGAGACCCAGTACTTC,CASSDPGGPQETQYF
TRBJ1-1,NA,TRBV7-2,once,TGTGCCAGCAGCTTTGGCCACACGGGCTCTGAAGCTTTCTTT,CASSFGHTGSEAFF
TRBJ2-1,NA,TRBV30,NA,TGTGCCTGGAGTGGAACGAGCTCCTACAATGAGCAGTTCTTC,CAWSGTSSYNEQFF
TRBJ2-1,TRBD2,TRBV19,NA,TGTGCCAGTAGTGTAACTAGCGGGGGCTACAATGAGCAGTTCTTC,CASSVTSGGYNEQFF
TRBJ2-3,NA,TRBV12-3/TRBV12-4,NA,TGTGCCAGCAGTCGGTCGACAGATACGCAGTATTTT,CASSRSTDTQYF
TRBJ1-3,NA,TRBV28,NA,TGTGCCAGCAGTTTGGCGGGGGAGGGAAACACCATATATTTT,CASSLAGEGNTIYF
TRBJ2-1,NA,TRBV9,NA,TGTGCCAGCAGCGTAGGTGGGAGTGCCGGGAATGAGCAGTTCTTC,CASSVGGSAGNEQFF
TRBJ2-1,NA,TRBV7-8,NA,TGTGCCAGCAGCTTAGGGTTGGGGGAGCAGTTCTTC,CASSLGLGEQFF
TRBJ2-1,TRBD1,TRBV4-1,NA,TGCGCCAGCAGCCGAAGAGGCCAGGGGGCAAACAATGAGCAGTTCTTC,CASSRRGQGANNEQFF
TRBJ1-1,TRBD1,TRBV27,NA,TGTGCCAGCAGCTTGGACAGGGGAAGCACTGAAGCTTTCTTT,CASSLDRGSTEAFF
TRBJ2-5,TRBD2,TRBV7-3,NA,TGTGCCAGCAGCTTGGGACTAGCGGTTCAAGAGACCCAGTACTTC,CASSLGLAVQETQYF
TRBJ2-7,NA,TRBV10-3,NA,TGTGCCATCAGTGAGTCGGGTTTGGGCAGGGATAACGACGAGCAGTACTTC,CAISESGLGRDNDEQYF
TRBJ2-2,NA,TRBV18,NA,TGTGCCAGCAAAGCGGGCGGGGATACCGGGGAGCTGTTTTTT,CASKAGGDTGELFF
TRBJ2-7,NA,TRBV3-1/TRBV3-2,NA,TGTGCCAGCAGCCAAGATCATTACGAGCAGTACTTC,CASSQDHYEQYF
TRBJ2-1,NA,TRBV6-5,NA,TGTGCCAGCAGTTATGGGAATGAGCAGTTCTTC,CASSYGNEQFF